Each of the 4 T cell receptor beta chains below was sequenced from the same sample in a study of cytomegalovirus exposure and HLA in healthy donors. PCR was performed using 60 Vbeta and 13 Jbeta primers. The table came from immunoSEQ multiplex PCR; TCRdb's copy has only in-frame clones and leaves some out. Of about 59,000 clones in the sample, 70% to 75% were seen once. The sequenced material came from PBMCs. The receptors stem from a man in his thirties or forties in good health and CMV-seropositive.

This rearrangement joins TRBV28 to TRBJ1-2; 7 nucleotides agree with TRBD1. The CDR3 extends over 15 amino acids. Looked up from germline, CDR1 is MDHEN and CDR2 is SYDVKM. Trimming at V came to 6 bases and at J to 7 bases, leaving 14 bases not matched to a gene. The CDR3 here is CASRQPGQPVFGYTF. The DNA for the CDR3 is TGTGCCAGCAGACAGCCGGGACAGCCAGTGTTTGGCTACACCTTC.

This chain joins TRBV5-1 and TRBJ1-2; D is unresolved. V lost 1 base and J lost 3, with 7 bases in between. CDR1 is SGHRS and CDR2 is YFSETQ in the germline V gene. This CDR3 region has 13 residues. CDR3 loop: CASSLNGDYGYTF. The CDR3 DNA follows: TGCGCCAGCAGCTTGAACGGGGACTATGGCTACACCTTC. Looking up the rest from reference TRBV5-1 and TRBJ1-2 gives the full variable domain: KAGVTQTPRYLIKTRGQQVTLSCSPISGHRSVSWYQQTPGQGLQFLFEYFSETQRNKGNFPGRFSGRQFSNSRSEMNVSTLELGDSALYLCASSLNGDYGYTFGSGTRLTVV.

This clone has only a few counts. V usage is TRBV15 and J usage is TRBJ2-3; 10 nucleotides line up with TRBD1. The junction had 5 bases not matched to a gene; V was cut back by 3 bases and J by 5 bases. This CDR3 has 15 residues. Per germline, CDR1 LNHNV and CDR2 YYDKDF (reference sequence). The CDR3, as DNA: TGTGCCACCAGCAGGGGGGACAGGGGCGTAGATACGCAGTATTTT. Amino acid sequence: CATSRGDRGVDTQYF.

The chain links TRBV7-2 to TRBJ1-3; tentative D call: TRBD1 (5 bases). Germline CDR1 SGHTA, CDR2 FQGNSA. Trimming stripped 8 bases from V and 0 bases from J, with 17 bases between. CDR3 length: 16 amino acids. CDR3 sequence (DNA): TGTGCCAGCGCCGAGAAGGGGCCTTCCTCTGGAAACACCATATATTTT. It specifies CASAEKGPSSGNTIYF.